Below are 15 T cell receptor beta chains sequenced from a single sample in a study of blood T cell repertoires in COVID-19. The data were produced by immunoSEQ multiplex PCR, yet TCRdb's version contains in-frame clones alone and is incomplete. This table holds under 95,000 clones, about 85% found once. Source material: peripheral blood. These receptors were obtained from a woman in her seventies with acute or convalescent COVID-19.

This clone was observed a few times. The chain has TRBV21-1 and TRBJ1-2; TRBD1 reflects the table's D call only, with no check against the DNA. TRBV21-1 is tagged as a pseudogene. The CDR3 is made up of 13 amino acids. The CDR3 nucleotides read TGTGCCAGCAGCCGGTCAGGCCCCTATGGCTACACCTTC. Its translation is CASSRSGPYGYTF.

The gene calls are TRBV9 and TRBJ1-1, with 7 nucleotides matching TRBD1. CDR1 SGDLS and CDR2 YYNGEE come from the germline V gene. With V trimmed by 3 bases and J by 4 bases, 3 bases remained unmatched. CDR3 size: 13 residues. The CDR3 loop reads CASSGQGATEAFF. As DNA, the CDR3 is TGTGCCAGCAGCGGACAGGGTGCCACTGAAGCTTTCTTT. The full variable domain, its missing parts supplied by reference TRBV9 and TRBJ1-1, is DSGVTQTPKHLITATGQRVTLRCSPRSGDLSVYWYQQSLDQGLQFLIQYYNGEERAKGNILERFSAQQFPDLHSELNLSSLELGDSALYFCASSGQGATEAFFGQGTRLTVV.

The CDR3 DNA reads TGCGCCAGCAGCTTGGATGGGGGGTCTGGAAACACCATATATTTT. It is translated as CASSLDGGSGNTIYF. The rearrangement uses TRBV5-1 and TRBJ1-3, with TRBD1 as a possible D gene (5 bases). The CDR3 is 15 amino acids. Trimming pared 0 bases from V and 1 base from J, leaving 8 bases between. CDR1 and CDR2 (germline): SGHRS, YFSETQ.

DNA for the CDR3: TGTGCCAGCAGCTTGCGACAGGGGGGCTACGAGCAGTACTTC. This sequence encodes CASSLRQGGYEQYF. The chain carries TRBV5-6 and TRBJ2-7, with 9 nucleotides matching TRBD1. V lost 1 base and J lost 3; bases outside the gene matches: 2. The CDR3 is made up of 14 amino acids. Germline assignment: CDR1 SGHDT and CDR2 YYEEEE.

This sequence joins TRBV2 and TRBJ2-3; TRBD1 aligns across 7 bases. CDR3 length: 16 amino acids. CDR1 is SNHLY, CDR2 FYNNEI, per germline. J lost 0 bases, V lost 7 bases, and 10 bases had no gene match. The chain's CDR3 is CASNLLPGQSTDTQYF. CDR3 DNA sequence: TGTGCCAGCAACCTCCTCCCGGGACAGAGCACAGATACGCAGTATTTT.

The V gene is TRBV7-8, the J gene TRBJ2-1, with D perhaps matching TRBD1 or TRBD2 (5 bases each). V dropped 5 bases and J dropped 5 bases, with 16 bases sitting between them. Germline-derived CDR1 and CDR2 are SGHVS and FQNEAQ. The CDR3 runs 15 residues. The CDR3 spells CASSRGVGVNNEQFF. In nucleotides, the CDR3 is TGTGCCAGCAGCCGAGGGGTAGGGGTAAACAATGAGCAGTTCTTC.

This clone was detected only once. This chain links TRBV15 with TRBJ2-6; perhaps TRBD1 as D (6 bases). The V end lost 3 bases, the J end lost 1 base, and 10 bases lay between the germline ends. This CDR3 region has 16 residues. From germline, CDR1 is LNHNV and CDR2 YYDKDF (reference sequence). CDR3 DNA sequence: TGTGCCACCAGCAGCGGACAGCCATCTGGGGCCAACGTCCTGACTTTC. It translates to CATSSGQPSGANVLTF.

The J gene is TRBJ1-2, the V gene TRBV19, with 8 bases fitting TRBD1. The CDR3 runs 15 residues. Germline V gene data show CDR1 as LNHDA and CDR2 as SQIVND (reference sequence). The junction had 8 bases not matched to a gene; V was cut back by 6 bases and J by 2 bases. The CDR3 here is CASRSDRGSNYGYTF. Here the CDR3 DNA reads TGTGCCAGTAGGTCAGACAGGGGTTCCAACTATGGCTACACCTTC.

The genes are TRBV5-4 and TRBJ2-3; TRBD2 matches at 12 bases. This CDR3 region has 17 residues. J lost 4 bases, V lost 3 bases, and 9 bases had no gene match. CDR1 SGHNT and CDR2 YYREEE come from the germline V gene (reference sequence). The DNA of the CDR3 is TGTGCCAGCAGCTCCGCGCTAGCGGGGGGGTCTGCAGATACGCAGTATTTT. Amino acids: CASSSALAGGSADTQYF.

The count of this clone is one. The rearrangement links TRBV9 to TRBJ2-5; the match to TRBD2 covers 8 bases. Trimming at V came to 3 bases and at J to 1 base, leaving 11 bases not matched to a gene. The CDR3 has 17 residues. CDR1 is SGDLS and CDR2 is YYNGEE in the germline V gene. The CDR3 protein is CASSETPAGGSQETQYF. CDR3 nucleotide sequence: TGTGCCAGCAGCGAGACCCCGGCGGGGGGAAGCCAAGAGACCCAGTACTTC.

The chain recombines TRBV6-5 with TRBJ1-5; D ambiguous. The CDR3 has 15 amino acids. CDR1 and CDR2 (germline): MNHEY, SVGAGI. V gave up 2 bases and J gave up 2 bases, with 10 bases separating them. CDR3 sequence: CASSYGQDGNQPQHF. CDR3 nucleotide sequence: TGTGCCAGCAGTTACGGGCAGGATGGCAATCAGCCCCAGCATTTT.

The chain uses TRBV19 and TRBJ1-3; D not resolved. Germline V gene data show CDR1 as LNHDA and CDR2 as SQIVND (reference sequence). V gave up 7 bases and J gave up 4 bases, with 14 bases separating them. The CDR3 runs 14 residues. The CDR3, as DNA: TGTGCCAGTACCCCGGGAGGCAGCGGAAACACCATATATTTT. Translated, it gives CASTPGGSGNTIYF.

In its sample, this clone was seen once. This chain joins TRBV18 and TRBJ1-5, with D tentatively TRBD1 (6 bases). The CDR3 consists of 15 residues. Trimming cost V 3 bases and J 7 bases, with 16 bases left between them. Germline CDR1 is KGHSH and CDR2 is LQKENI. CDR3 sequence (DNA): TGTGCCAGCTCACCTAGAGGGGGGGCTTGGCAGCCCCAGCATTTT. It codes for CASSPRGGAWQPQHF.

This clone was detected once. V is TRBV9 and J is TRBJ2-1, with TRBD1 as a possible D gene (5 bases). This CDR3 has 13 amino acids. CDR1 is SGDLS and CDR2 is YYNGEE in the germline V gene. With 3 bases removed from V and 7 bases from J, the gap between germline ends came to 11 bases. As DNA, the CDR3 is TGTGCCAGCAGCGCATTTCAGGGAAATGAGCAGTTCTTC. It specifies CASSAFQGNEQFF.

This clone was seen only once. The chain is built from TRBV5-5 and TRBJ1-6; D remains unclear. Germline V gene lookup returns CDR1 SGHKS and CDR2 YYEKEE (reference sequence). This CDR3 is 13 amino acids long. V gave up 3 bases and J gave up 8 bases, with 9 bases separating them. As DNA, the CDR3 is TGTGCCAGCAGCTCCCTTCGAGATTCACCCCTCCACTTT. Translating it yields CASSSLRDSPLHF.